The next 6 T cell receptor beta chains were all read from a single sample in a study of radiation and T cells in renal cell carcinoma. The time point is: blood 4 weeks post-SBRT, at nephrectomy. This sample's treatment: 15 Gy SBRT to primary tumor, nephrectomy 4 weeks later. Sequenced by immunoSEQ multiplex PCR; TCRdb stores in-frame clones only, minus some. The sample holds 120,000 to 150,000 clones, 86% seen once. The source was blood, collected from a patient whose treatment included radiotherapy and nephrectomy. The source is a woman in her forties or fifties with renal cell carcinoma.

This rearrangement joins TRBV19 to TRBJ1-5; D unclear. The germline V and J ends were trimmed by 1 base and 5 bases, with 6 bases remaining between them. This CDR3 is built from 13 residues. From germline, CDR1 is LNHDA and CDR2 SQIVND (reference sequence). CDR3 loop: CASSIVDDQPQHF. The CDR3 DNA follows: TGTGCCAGTAGTATAGTAGACGATCAGCCCCAGCATTTT.

The genes are TRBV7-2 and TRBJ2-7; no firm D call. V was cut by 5 bases and J by 3 bases, with 11 bases left in between. Germline V gene data show CDR1 as SGHTA and CDR2 as FQGNSA. The CDR3 length is 13 residues. CDR3: CASSRSRDYEQYF. CDR3 nucleotide sequence: TGTGCCAGCAGCCGCAGCAGAGACTACGAGCAGTACTTC.

This clone was found a few times. This chain joins TRBV19 and TRBJ1-1; D is ambiguous. The ends were cut back, 3 bases at V and 1 base at J, with 12 bases in the middle. The CDR3 covers 15 residues. CDR1 is LNHDA and CDR2 is SQIVND in the germline V gene (reference sequence). CDR3 DNA: TGTGCCAGTAGTATGGGCGGGATGGAGAACACTGAAGCTTTCTTT. Residues: CASSMGGMENTEAFF. The full variable domain, its missing parts supplied by reference TRBV19 and TRBJ1-1, is DGGITQSPKYLFRKEGQNVTLSCEQNLNHDAMYWYRQDPGQGLRLIYYSQIVNDFQKGDIAEGYSVSREKKESFPLTVTSAQKNPTAFYLCASSMGGMENTEAFFGQGTRLTVV.

This clone was picked up a small number of times. V and J are TRBV25-1 and TRBJ2-7; possible D gene TRBD1, 5 bases. V lost 6 bases and J lost 6, with 12 bases in between. Germline values: CDR1 MGHDK, CDR2 SYGVNS. CDR3 length: 12 residues. CDR3 sequence reads: CASREQEGEQYF. The CDR3 bases are TGTGCCAGCAGGGAACAGGAAGGCGAGCAGTACTTC.

This clone was seen a few times. The chain employs TRBV7-2 and TRBJ2-1; TRBD2 agrees at 8 bases. This CDR3 has 14 residues. V dropped 5 bases and J dropped 3; count of bases not matched to a gene: 3. CDR1 SGHTA and CDR2 FQGNSA come from the germline V gene. The CDR3, as DNA: TGTGCCAGCAGCCTGGGACTAGTCTACAATGAGCAGTTCTTC. Its protein is CASSLGLVYNEQFF.

This clone showed up just once. V and J are TRBV2 and TRBJ2-7, with D tentatively TRBD2 (8 bases). The CDR3 spans 14 residues. Germline values: CDR1 SNHLY, CDR2 FYNNEI. Trimming took 6 bases from V and 4 from J, leaving 16 bases between them. The CDR3 bases are TGTGCCAGCAGCATAGCGGGGACAGCTTACGAGCAGTACTTC. Its translation is CASSIAGTAYEQYF. Full variable domain (outside the CDR3, taken from reference TRBV2 and TRBJ2-7): EPEVTQTPSHQVTQMGQEVILRCVPISNHLYFYWYRQILGQKVEFLVSFYNNEISEKSEIFDDQFSVERPDGSNFTLKIRSTKLEDSAMYFCASSIAGTAYEQYFGPGTRLTVT.